This T cell receptor beta chain was sequenced during a study of response to subunit inactivated influenza vaccine. CDR1 and CDR2 (germline): SEHNR, FQNEAQ (reference sequence). The CDR3 has 14 residues. V lost 5 bases, J lost 3 bases, and 11 bases lay in between. One entry per CDR3 protein results from TCRdb running MiXCR on the RT-PCR reads. The table has around 790,000 distinct CDR3 sequences, around 21% seen once. V usage is TRBV7-9 and J usage is TRBJ2-1; D remains unclear. The receptor's source is a man aged 50 to 60 who received an inactivated influenza vaccine. This specimen was PBMCs from blood, taken about 5 days after vaccination. DNA for the CDR3: TGTGCCAGCAGCCTGCAATCGCTCTACAATGAGCAGTTCTTC. Residues: CASSLQSLYNEQFF.